Listed below are T cell receptor beta chains from one sample, sequenced in a study of control samples from healthy donors and cancer patients. Only in-frame clones appear in the TCRdb table, and some are missing; sequencing was by immunoSEQ multiplex PCR. This table holds tens of thousands of clones, approximately 93% found once. Sequenced: blood. The receptors originated from a woman younger than 45 in good health. Both conserved end residues are part of each CDR3. D genes are given only for firm matches. Expanded clones get a size class; other rows say once, few or many, or leave the size out.

j_call v_call clone_size d_call cdr3_aa cdr3_nt
TRBJ2-3 TRBV18 NA TRBD1 CASSHSPGQGADTQYF TGTGCCAGCTCACATAGTCCGGGACAGGGTGCAGATACGCAGTATTTT
TRBJ1-1 TRBV29-1 NA TRBD1 CSVEIFQGAWTEAFF TGCAGCGTTGAAATTTTTCAGGGGGCTTGGACTGAAGCTTTCTTT
TRBJ2-1 TRBV6-5 NA NA CASIGLQGGYNEQFF TGTGCCAGCATAGGGTTACAGGGCGGGTACAATGAGCAGTTCTTC
TRBJ1-6 TRBV5-1 NA NA CASSRGTNSPLHF TGCGCCAGCAGCCGAGGGACGAATTCACCCCTCCACTTT
TRBJ2-1 TRBV2 NA TRBD2 CASRQGTSGGGEQFF TGTGCCAGCAGACAAGGGACTAGCGGGGGCGGTGAGCAGTTCTTC
TRBJ1-6 TRBV27 NA NA CASIPTGGGNSPLHF TGTGCCAGCATTCCTACAGGAGGGGGTAATTCACCCCTCCACTTT
TRBJ1-1 TRBV10-3 NA NA CAISPNKGDTEAFF TGTGCCATCTCCCCAAATAAAGGGGACACTGAAGCTTTCTTT
TRBJ1-2 TRBV11-2 NA NA CASSSNRGPANYGYTF TGTGCCAGCAGCTCTAACCGAGGACCTGCCAACTATGGCTACACCTTC
TRBJ2-5 TRBV11-2 NA NA CASEQTSQPQETQYF TGTGCCAGCGAACAAACCTCACAGCCTCAAGAGACCCAGTACTTC
TRBJ1-6 TRBV15 once TRBD1 CATNAGQGVSPLHF TGTGCCACCAATGCGGGACAGGGCGTGTCACCCCTCCACTTT
TRBJ2-3 TRBV5-1 once NA CASSFQVPQATDTQYF TGCGCCAGCAGCTTCCAAGTACCCCAGGCCACAGATACGCAGTATTTT
TRBJ1-6 TRBV4-2 NA NA CASSQEDKPASSYNSPLHF TGTGCCAGCAGCCAAGAAGATAAACCCGCCAGCTCCTATAATTCACCCCTCCACTTT
TRBJ1-1 TRBV6-4 NA TRBD1 CASRQDRAATEAFF TGTGCCAGCCGACAGGACAGGGCTGCCACTGAAGCTTTCTTT
TRBJ2-5 TRBV7-8 NA NA CASSLVRETQYF TGTGCCAGCAGCTTAGTGCGTGAGACCCAGTACTTC
TRBJ1-5 TRBV4-1 NA NA CASSQDRNQPQHF TGCGCCAGCAGCCAAGATCGGAATCAGCCCCAGCATTTT
TRBJ1-1 TRBV12-3/TRBV12-4 NA NA CASTIAGWAFF TGTGCCAGCACGATAGCTGGGTGGGCTTTCTTT
TRBJ2-3 TRBV19 NA NA CASSFTGITDTQYF TGTGCCTCTTCATTTACAGGAATCACAGATACGCAGTATTTT
TRBJ2-4 TRBV6-1 NA NA CASSESWNQGGNIQYF TGTGCCAGCAGTGAAAGCTGGAACCAAGGCGGGAACATTCAGTACTTC
TRBJ2-7 TRBV5-5 NA NA CASSEGRIYEQYF TGTGCCAGCAGCGAGGGACGGATCTACGAGCAGTACTTC
TRBJ1-2 TRBV24-1 NA TRBD1 CATSDLRRQGHFGYTF TGTGCCACCAGTGATTTGAGGCGACAGGGACACTTTGGCTACACCTTC
TRBJ1-1 TRBV2 NA NA CASSELSGLNTEAFF TGTGCCAGCAGTGAACTTTCCGGACTTAACACTGAAGCTTTCTTT
TRBJ2-1 TRBV7-9 NA TRBD1 CASSPYGTGSNEQFF TGTGCCAGCAGCCCTTATGGGACAGGGTCTAATGAGCAGTTCTTC
TRBJ2-1 TRBV27 NA TRBD2 CASRLAALHEQFF TGTGCCAGCAGGCTAGCGGCGCTTCATGAGCAGTTCTTC
TRBJ1-1 TRBV19 NA NA CASSIRGVGTEAFF TGTGCCAGTAGTATTCGGGGGGTGGGCACTGAAGCTTTCTTT
TRBJ1-1 TRBV24-1 NA NA CATSEGVNTEAFF TGTGCCACCAGTGAAGGCGTGAACACTGAAGCTTTCTTT
TRBJ2-1 TRBV3-1/TRBV3-2 NA NA CASSQGARGIENEQFF TGTGCCAGCAGCCAAGGTGCCCGGGGGATCGAGAATGAGCAGTTCTTC
TRBJ1-1 TRBV6-2/TRBV6-3 NA NA CASSVLNTEAFF TGTGCCAGCAGTGTCCTGAACACTGAAGCTTTCTTT
TRBJ2-2 TRBV10-3 NA NA CAISTSGTVITGELFF TGTGCCATCAGTACTTCCGGGACTGTAATCACCGGGGAGCTGTTTTTT
TRBJ1-1 TRBV7-8 NA TRBD1 CASSTGTGRTEAFF TGTGCCAGCAGCACCGGGACAGGTCGCACTGAAGCTTTCTTT
TRBJ1-2 TRBV3-1/TRBV3-2 NA TRBD1 CASSQPGQGALNYGYTF TGTGCCAGCAGCCAACCAGGACAGGGGGCCCTTAACTATGGCTACACCTTC
TRBJ1-1 TRBV6-5 NA NA CASRYGFGNTEAFF TGTGCCAGCAGGTACGGGTTCGGGAACACTGAAGCTTTCTTT
TRBJ2-7 TRBV18 once NA CASSPPSRGSSYEQYF TGTGCCAGCTCACCACCTTCCAGGGGTAGCTCCTACGAGCAGTACTTC
TRBJ2-3 TRBV5-1 NA NA CASSPPYTVNTQYF TGCGCCAGCAGCCCGCCTTATACGGTCAATACGCAGTATTTT
TRBJ1-2 TRBV5-4 NA NA CASSGGGQVARGYTF TGTGCCAGCAGCGGGGGGGGCCAGGTCGCGAGGGGCTACACCTTC
TRBJ2-5 TRBV6-5 NA TRBD1 CASSLGQVQETQYF TGTGCCAGCAGTTTAGGACAGGTACAAGAGACCCAGTACTTC
TRBJ2-3 TRBV28 NA TRBD2 CASRGGTLGTDTQYF TGTGCCAGCAGGGGAGGGACTCTGGGCACAGATACGCAGTATTTT
TRBJ1-4 TRBV7-9 NA NA CASSLSGPSSNEKLFF TGTGCCAGCAGCTTATCAGGGCCTTCCTCTAATGAAAAACTGTTTTTT